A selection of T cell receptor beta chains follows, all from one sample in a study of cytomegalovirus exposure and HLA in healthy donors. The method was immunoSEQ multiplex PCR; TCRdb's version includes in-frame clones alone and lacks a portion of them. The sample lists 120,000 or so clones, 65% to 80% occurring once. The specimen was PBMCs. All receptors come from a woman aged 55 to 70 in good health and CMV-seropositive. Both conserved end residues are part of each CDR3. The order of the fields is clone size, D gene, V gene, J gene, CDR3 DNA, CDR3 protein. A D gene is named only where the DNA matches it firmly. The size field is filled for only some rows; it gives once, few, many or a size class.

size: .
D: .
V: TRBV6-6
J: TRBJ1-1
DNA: TGTGCCAGCAGTTACGGGCCTAACACTGAAGCTTTCTTT
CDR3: CASSYGPNTEAFF

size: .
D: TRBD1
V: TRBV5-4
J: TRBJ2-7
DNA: TGTGCCAGCAGCTTGAACAGGGGTTCCTACGAGCAGTACTTC
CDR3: CASSLNRGSYEQYF

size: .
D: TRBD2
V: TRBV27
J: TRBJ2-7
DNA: TGTGCCAGCAGGATGCTAGCGGGAGACGAGCAGTACTTC
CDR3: CASRMLAGDEQYF

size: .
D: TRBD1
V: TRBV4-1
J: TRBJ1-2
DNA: TGCGCCAGCAGCCAAAAATTCAACAGGGGGGGTATCTATGGCTACACCTTC
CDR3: CASSQKFNRGGIYGYTF

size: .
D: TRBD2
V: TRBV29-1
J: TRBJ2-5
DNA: TGCAGCACAACTAGCGGGAGGGCCGGGGAGACCCAGTACTTC
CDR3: CSTTSGRAGETQYF

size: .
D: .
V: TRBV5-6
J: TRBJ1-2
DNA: TGTGCCAGCACCTTGAGCCGGGTTGGCTACACCTTC
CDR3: CASTLSRVGYTF

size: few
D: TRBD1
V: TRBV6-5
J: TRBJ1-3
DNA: TGTGCCAGCAGTTACGAGGGGGCGCTTGGAAACACCATATATTTT
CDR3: CASSYEGALGNTIYF

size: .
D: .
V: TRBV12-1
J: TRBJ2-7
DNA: TGTGCCAGCAGCCCCCGGCCCTGTCGGGACAGGGGGCTAGGGGAGCAGTACTTC
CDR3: CASSPRPCRDRGLGEQYF

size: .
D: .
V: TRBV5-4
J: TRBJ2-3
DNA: TGTGCCAGCCGGAAGGAGTTGACCGTTACTAGCACAGATACGCAGTATTTT
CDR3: CASRKELTVTSTDTQYF

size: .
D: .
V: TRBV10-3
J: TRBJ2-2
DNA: TGTGCCATCAGAGGGGCCTCGAACACCGGGGAGCTGTTTTTT
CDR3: CAIRGASNTGELFF

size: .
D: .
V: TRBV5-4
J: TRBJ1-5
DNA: TGTGCCAGCAGCTTGGGCGGGGGGAATCAGCCCCAGCATTTT
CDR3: CASSLGGGNQPQHF

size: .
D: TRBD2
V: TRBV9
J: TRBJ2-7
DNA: TGTGCCAGCAGCGCTGGACTAGCTCTCCACGAGCAGTACTTC
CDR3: CASSAGLALHEQYF

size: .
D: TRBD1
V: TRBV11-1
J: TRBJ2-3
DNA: TGTGCCAGCAGCAACCGTCGGGACAGCCAAAGCACAGATACGCAGTATTTT
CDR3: CASSNRRDSQSTDTQYF

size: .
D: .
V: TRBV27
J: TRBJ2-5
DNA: TGTGCCAGCAGTGGGGGCGGTGGGAGTGTAGAGACCCAGTACTTC
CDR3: CASSGGGGSVETQYF

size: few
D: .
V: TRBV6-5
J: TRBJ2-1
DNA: TGTGCCAGCAGTGAAAGGGGTAGAGAGTTCTTC
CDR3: CASSERGREFF

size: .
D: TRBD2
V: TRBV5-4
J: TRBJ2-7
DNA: TGTGCCAGCAGCTCGGAGCTAGCGGGGTACGAGCAGTACTTC
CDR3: CASSSELAGYEQYF

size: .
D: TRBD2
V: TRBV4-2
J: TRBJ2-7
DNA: TGTGCCAGCAGCCAAGATCTTGGGGTCATACGGCGGGAGGGCAACGAGCAGTACTTC
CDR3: CASSQDLGVIRREGNEQYF

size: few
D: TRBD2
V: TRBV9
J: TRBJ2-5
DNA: TGTGCCAGCAGCCTCGGGGGACTAGCGGAAGAGACCCAGTACTTC
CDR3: CASSLGGLAEETQYF

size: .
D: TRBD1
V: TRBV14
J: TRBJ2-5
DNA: TGTGCCAGCAGCACTGGACAGGGTAGTTGGGAGACCCAGTACTTC
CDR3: CASSTGQGSWETQYF

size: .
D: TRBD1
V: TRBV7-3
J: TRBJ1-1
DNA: TGTGCCAGCAGCTTCTTGGGACAGGCAGAAGCTTTCTTT
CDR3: CASSFLGQAEAFF

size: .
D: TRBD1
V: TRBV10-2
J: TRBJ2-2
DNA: TGCGCCAGCAGGACCGACAGGGTTGGGACCGGGGAGCTGTTTTTT
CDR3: CASRTDRVGTGELFF

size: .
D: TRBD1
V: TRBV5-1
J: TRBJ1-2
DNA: TGCGCCAGCAGCTCGCACGGACAGGGACTTGCCTATGGCTACACCTTC
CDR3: CASSSHGQGLAYGYTF

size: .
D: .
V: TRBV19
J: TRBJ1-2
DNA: TGTGCCAGTAAAGTCTCAGACAGAGGTACCTATGGCTACACCTTC
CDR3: CASKVSDRGTYGYTF

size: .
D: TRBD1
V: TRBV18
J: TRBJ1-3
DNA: TGTGCCAGCTCACCAAATGGACAGGGGGCGAATGGAAACACCATATATTTT
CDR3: CASSPNGQGANGNTIYF

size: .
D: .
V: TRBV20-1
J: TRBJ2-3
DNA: TGCAGTGCTTCCCACGGGGATACGGAGTATTTT
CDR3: CSASHGDTEYF

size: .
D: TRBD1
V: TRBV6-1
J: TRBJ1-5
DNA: TGTGCCAGCAGCCCCGGGACAGGGAAGGAGGCCCAGCATTTT
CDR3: CASSPGTGKEAQHF

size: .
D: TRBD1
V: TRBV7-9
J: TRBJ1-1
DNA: TGTTCCAGCAGCTTCCCTATGGGACAGGGAGCTTTCTTT
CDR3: CSSSFPMGQGAFF

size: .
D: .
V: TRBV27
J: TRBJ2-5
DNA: TGTGCCAGCAGTTTAGGGCAGTTCAGTACCCAGTACTTC
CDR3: CASSLGQFSTQYF

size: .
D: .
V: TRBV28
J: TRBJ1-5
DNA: TGTGCCAGCAGACAGGTTGATCAGCCCCAGCATTTT
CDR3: CASRQVDQPQHF

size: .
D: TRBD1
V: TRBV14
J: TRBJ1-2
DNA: TGTGCCAGCAGCCAACGGGACAGGGACTTCTCTTACTATGGCTACACCTTC
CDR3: CASSQRDRDFSYYGYTF

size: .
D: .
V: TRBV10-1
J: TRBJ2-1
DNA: TGCGCCAGCAGTGAGTCTAGGGGCACTGGCGGCAATGAGCAGTTCTTC
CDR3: CASSESRGTGGNEQFF

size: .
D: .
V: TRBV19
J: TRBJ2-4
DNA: TGTGCCAGTAGTACGACTGCTTACCTAGCCAAAAACATTCAGTACTTC
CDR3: CASSTTAYLAKNIQYF

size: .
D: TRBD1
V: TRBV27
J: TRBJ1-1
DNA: TGTGCCAGCAGCGAACCGGGACAGGGTCCGAACACTGAAGCTTTCTTT
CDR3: CASSEPGQGPNTEAFF

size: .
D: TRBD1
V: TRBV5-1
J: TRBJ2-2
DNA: TGCGCCAGCAACCGACAGGGGGCGATGGCGGGCTACACCGGGGAGCTGTTTTTT
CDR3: CASNRQGAMAGYTGELFF

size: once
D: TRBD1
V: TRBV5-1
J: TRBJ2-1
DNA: TGCGCCAGCAGCAAAGGGACAGTTTTCAATGAGCAGTTCTTC
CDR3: CASSKGTVFNEQFF

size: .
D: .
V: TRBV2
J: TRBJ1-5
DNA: TGTGCCAGCAGGGCAGGGGATCAGCCCCAGCATTTT
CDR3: CASRAGDQPQHF

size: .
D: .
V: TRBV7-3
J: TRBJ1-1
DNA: TGTGCCAGCAGCGCAGGGCCGAACACTGAAGCTTTCTTT
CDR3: CASSAGPNTEAFF

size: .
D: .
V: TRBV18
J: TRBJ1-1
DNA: TGTGCCAGCTCACCACCAGCAGGGTGGACTGAAGCTTTCTTT
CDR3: CASSPPAGWTEAFF

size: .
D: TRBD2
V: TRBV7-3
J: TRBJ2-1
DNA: TGTGCCAGCAGCCAGGGACTAGCCATCCACAATGAGCAGTTCTTC
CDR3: CASSQGLAIHNEQFF

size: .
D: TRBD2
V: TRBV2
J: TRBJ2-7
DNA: TGTGCCAGCAAGACTAGCACCTACGAGCAGTACTTC
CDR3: CASKTSTYEQYF

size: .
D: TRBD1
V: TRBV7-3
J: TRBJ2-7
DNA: TGTGCCAGCAGCTTAGGGGACAGCCACTCCTACGAGCGGTACTTC
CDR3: CASSLGDSHSYERYF

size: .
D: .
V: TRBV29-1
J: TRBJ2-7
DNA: TGCAGCGTTGGGTCAGACTCCTACGAGCAGTACTTC
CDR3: CSVGSDSYEQYF

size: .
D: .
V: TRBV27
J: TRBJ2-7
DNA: TGTGCCAGCAGCTCCCACGGGACACTTCGGTCCTACGAGCAGTACTTC
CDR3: CASSSHGTLRSYEQYF

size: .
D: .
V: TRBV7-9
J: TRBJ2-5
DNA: TGTGCCAGCAGCCGCGATATTGACCAAGAGACCCAGTACTTC
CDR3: CASSRDIDQETQYF